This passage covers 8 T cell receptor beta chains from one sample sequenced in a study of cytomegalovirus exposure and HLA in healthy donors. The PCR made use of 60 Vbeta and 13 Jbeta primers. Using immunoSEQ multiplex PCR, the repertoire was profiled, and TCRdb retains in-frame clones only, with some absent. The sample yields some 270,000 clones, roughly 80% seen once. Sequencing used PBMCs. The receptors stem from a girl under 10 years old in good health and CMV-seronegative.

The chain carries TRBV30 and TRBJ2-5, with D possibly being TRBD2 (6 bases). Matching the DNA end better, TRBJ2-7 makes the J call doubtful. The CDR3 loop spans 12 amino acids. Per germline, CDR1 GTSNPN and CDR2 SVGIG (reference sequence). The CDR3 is CAFKGGAYEQYF. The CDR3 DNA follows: TGTGCCTTTAAGGGAGGAGCCTACGAGCAGTACTTC.

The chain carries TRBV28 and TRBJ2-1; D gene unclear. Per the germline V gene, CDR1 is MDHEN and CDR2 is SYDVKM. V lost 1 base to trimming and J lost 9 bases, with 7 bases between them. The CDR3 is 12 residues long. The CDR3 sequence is CASSLSGFEQFF. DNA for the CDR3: TGTGCCAGCAGTTTATCCGGTTTTGAGCAGTTCTTC.

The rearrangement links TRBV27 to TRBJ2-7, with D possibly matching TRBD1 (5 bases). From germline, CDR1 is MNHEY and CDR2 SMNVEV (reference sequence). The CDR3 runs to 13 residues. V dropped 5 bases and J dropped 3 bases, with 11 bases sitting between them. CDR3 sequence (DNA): TGTGCCAGCAGTCCAAATGACAGCTACGAGCAGTACTTC. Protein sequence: CASSPNDSYEQYF.

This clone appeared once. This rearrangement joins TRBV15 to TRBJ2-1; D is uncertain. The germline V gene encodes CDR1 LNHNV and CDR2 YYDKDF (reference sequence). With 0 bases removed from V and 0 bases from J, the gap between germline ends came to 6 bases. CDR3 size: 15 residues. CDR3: CATSREWLSYNEQFF. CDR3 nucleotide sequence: TGTGCCACCAGCAGAGAGTGGCTCTCCTACAATGAGCAGTTCTTC.

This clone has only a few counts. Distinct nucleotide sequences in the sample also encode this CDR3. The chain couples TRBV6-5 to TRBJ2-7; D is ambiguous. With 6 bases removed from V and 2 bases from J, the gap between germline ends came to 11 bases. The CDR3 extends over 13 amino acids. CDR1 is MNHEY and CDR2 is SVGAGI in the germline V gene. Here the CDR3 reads CASRRTQAYEQYF. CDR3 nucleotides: TGTGCCAGCAGAAGAACACAAGCCTACGAGCAGTACTTC.

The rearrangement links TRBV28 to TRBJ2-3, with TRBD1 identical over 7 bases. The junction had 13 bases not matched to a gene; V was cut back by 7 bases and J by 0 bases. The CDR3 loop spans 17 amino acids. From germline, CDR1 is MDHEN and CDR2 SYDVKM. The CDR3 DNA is TGTGCCAGCACGGTCCCGTCGACAGGGCTGAGCACAGATACGCAGTATTTT. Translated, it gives CASTVPSTGLSTDTQYF.

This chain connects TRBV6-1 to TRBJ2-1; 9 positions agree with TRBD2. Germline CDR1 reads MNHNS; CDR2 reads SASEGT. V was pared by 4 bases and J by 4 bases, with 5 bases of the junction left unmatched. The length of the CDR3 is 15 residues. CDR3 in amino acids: CASSGTSGSYNEQFF. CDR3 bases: TGTGCCAGCAGTGGAACTAGCGGGTCTTACAATGAGCAGTTCTTC.

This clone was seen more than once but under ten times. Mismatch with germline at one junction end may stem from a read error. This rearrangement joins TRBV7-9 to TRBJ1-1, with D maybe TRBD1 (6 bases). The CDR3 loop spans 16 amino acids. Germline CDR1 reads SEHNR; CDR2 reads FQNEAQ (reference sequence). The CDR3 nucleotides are TGTTCCAGCACCCTTGGGGAGGGGGAATTGAACACTGAAGCTTTCTTT. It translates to CSSTLGEGELNTEAFF.